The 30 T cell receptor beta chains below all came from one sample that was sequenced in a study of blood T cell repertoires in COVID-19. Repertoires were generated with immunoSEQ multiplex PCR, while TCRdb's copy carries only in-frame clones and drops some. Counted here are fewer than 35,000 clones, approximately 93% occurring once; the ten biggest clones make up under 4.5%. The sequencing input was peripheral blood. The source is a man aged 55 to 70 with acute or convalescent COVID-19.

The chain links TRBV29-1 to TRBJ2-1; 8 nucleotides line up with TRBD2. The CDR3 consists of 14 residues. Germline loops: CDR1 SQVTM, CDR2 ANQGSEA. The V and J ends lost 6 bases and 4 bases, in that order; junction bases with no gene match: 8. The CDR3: CSVPGIAGYNEQFF. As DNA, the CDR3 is TGCAGCGTGCCGGGGATAGCGGGGTACAATGAGCAGTTCTTC.

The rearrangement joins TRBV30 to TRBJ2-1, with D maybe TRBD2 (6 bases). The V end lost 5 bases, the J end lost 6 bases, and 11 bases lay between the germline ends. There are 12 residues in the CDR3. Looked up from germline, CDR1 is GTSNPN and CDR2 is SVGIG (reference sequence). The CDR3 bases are TGTGCCTGGTCCGGGACTCCCAATGAGCAGTTCTTC. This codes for CAWSGTPNEQFF. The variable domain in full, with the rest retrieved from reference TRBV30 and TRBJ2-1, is SQTIHQWPATLVQPVGSPLSLECTVEGTSNPNLYWYRQAAGRGLQLLFYSVGIGQISSEVPQNLSASRPQDRQFILSSKKLLLSDSGFYLCAWSGTPNEQFFGPGTRLTVL.

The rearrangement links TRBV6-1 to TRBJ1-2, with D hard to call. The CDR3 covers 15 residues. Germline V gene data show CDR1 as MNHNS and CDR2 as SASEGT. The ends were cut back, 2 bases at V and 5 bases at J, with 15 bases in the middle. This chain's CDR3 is CASSERGALGYGYTF. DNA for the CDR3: TGTGCCAGCAGTGAACGGGGAGCCTTAGGGTATGGCTACACCTTC.

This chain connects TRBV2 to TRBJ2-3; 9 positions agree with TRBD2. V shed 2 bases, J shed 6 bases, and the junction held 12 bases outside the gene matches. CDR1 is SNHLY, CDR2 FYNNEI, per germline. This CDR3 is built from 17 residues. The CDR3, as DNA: TGTGCCAGCAGTGAAAGGGAGGCGGGAGGGGTGCGCGATACGCAGTATTTT. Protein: CASSEREAGGVRDTQYF.

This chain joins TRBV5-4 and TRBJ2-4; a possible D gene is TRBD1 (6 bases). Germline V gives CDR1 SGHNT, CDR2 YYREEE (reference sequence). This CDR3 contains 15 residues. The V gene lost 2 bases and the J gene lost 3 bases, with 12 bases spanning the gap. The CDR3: CASSFPGADKNIQYF. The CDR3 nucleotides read TGTGCCAGCAGCTTCCCAGGGGCCGACAAAAACATTCAGTACTTC.

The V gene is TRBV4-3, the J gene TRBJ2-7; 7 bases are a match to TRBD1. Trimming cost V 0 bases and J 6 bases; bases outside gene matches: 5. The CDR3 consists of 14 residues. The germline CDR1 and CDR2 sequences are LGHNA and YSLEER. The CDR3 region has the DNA TGCGCCAGCAGCCAAGATGTTGGGACAGCCGAGCAGTACTTC. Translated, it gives CASSQDVGTAEQYF.

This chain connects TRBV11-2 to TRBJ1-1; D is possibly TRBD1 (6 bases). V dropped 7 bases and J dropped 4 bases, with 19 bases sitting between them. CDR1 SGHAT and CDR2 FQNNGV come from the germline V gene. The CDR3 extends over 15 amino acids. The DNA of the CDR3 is TGTGCCAGCACCCCAGCGACAGGTCTTTTCACTGAAGCTTTCTTT. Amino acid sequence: CASTPATGLFTEAFF. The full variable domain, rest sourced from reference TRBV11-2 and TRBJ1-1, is EAGVAQSPRYKIIEKRQSVAFWCNPISGHATLYWYQQILGQGPKLLIQFQNNGVVDDSQLPKDRFSAERLKGVDSTLKIQPAKLEDSAVYLCASTPATGLFTEAFFGQGTRLTVV.

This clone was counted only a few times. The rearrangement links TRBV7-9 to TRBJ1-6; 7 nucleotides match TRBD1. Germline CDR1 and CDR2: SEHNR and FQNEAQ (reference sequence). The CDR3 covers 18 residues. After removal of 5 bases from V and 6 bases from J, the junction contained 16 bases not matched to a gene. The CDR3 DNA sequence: TGTGCCAGCAGCCGCCCAGGGGGTCTCGGCTCCCTTAATTCACCCCTCCACTTT. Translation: CASSRPGGLGSLNSPLHF.

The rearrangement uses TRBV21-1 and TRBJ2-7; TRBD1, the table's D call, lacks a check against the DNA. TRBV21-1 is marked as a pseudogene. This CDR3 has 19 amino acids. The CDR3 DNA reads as TGTGCCAGCAGCAAACCCCCCCCCACACAGGGGAACAACTCCTACGAGCAGTACGTC. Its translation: CASSKPPPTQGNNSYEQYV.

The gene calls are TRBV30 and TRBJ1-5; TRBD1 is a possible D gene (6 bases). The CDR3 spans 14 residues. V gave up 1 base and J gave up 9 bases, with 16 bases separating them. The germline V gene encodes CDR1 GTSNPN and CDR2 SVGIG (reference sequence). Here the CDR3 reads CAWSGSGTQVPQHF. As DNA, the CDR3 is TGTGCCTGGAGTGGGAGTGGGACACAAGTGCCCCAGCATTTT.

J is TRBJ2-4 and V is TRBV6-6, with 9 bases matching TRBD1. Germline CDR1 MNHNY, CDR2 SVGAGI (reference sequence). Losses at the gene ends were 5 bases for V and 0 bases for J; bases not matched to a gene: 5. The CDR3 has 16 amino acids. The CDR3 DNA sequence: TGTGCCAGCAGTCGTACAGGGGGCTCAGCCAAAAACATTCAGTACTTC. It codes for CASSRTGGSAKNIQYF.

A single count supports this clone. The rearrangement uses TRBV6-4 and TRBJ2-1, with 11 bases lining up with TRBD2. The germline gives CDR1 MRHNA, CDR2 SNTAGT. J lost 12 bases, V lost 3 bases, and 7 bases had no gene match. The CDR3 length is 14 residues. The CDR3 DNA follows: TGTGCCAGCAGTGAATTAGCGGGAGGGCCTAGGCAGTTCTTC. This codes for CASSELAGGPRQFF.

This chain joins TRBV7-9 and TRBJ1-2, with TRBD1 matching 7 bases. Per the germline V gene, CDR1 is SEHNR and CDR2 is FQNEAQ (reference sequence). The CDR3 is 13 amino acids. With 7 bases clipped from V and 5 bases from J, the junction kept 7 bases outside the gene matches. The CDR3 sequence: CASNQQGIYGYTF. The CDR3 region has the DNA TGTGCCAGCAACCAACAGGGGATTTATGGCTACACCTTC.

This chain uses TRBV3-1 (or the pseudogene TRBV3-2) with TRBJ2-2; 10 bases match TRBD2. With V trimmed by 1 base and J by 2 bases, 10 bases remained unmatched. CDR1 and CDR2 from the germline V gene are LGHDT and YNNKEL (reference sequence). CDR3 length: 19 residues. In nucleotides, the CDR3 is TGTGCCAGCAGCCAAGCCTACCGGGCTAGCGGGAGAAACACCGGGGAGCTGTTTTTT. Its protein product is CASSQAYRASGRNTGELFF.

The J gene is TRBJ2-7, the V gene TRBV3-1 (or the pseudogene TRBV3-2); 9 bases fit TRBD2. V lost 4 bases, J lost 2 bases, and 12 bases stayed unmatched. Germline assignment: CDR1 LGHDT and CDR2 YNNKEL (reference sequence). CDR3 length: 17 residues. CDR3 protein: CASSLEKIAGDAYEQYF. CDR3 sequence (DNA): TGTGCCAGCAGCCTCGAAAAAATAGCGGGGGACGCCTACGAGCAGTACTTC.

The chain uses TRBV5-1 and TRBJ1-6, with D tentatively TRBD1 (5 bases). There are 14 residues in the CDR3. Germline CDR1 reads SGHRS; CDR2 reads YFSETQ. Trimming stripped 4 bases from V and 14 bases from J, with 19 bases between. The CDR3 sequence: CASSPGETRGALHF. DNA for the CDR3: TGCGCCAGCAGCCCCGGGGAAACCCGGGGGGCCCTCCACTTT.

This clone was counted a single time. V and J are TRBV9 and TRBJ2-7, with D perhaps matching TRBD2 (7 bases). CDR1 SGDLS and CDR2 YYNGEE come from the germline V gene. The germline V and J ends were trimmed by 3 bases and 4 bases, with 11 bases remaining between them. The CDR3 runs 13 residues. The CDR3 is CASSAQGGYEQYF. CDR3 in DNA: TGTGCCAGCAGCGCACAGGGAGGGTACGAGCAGTACTTC.

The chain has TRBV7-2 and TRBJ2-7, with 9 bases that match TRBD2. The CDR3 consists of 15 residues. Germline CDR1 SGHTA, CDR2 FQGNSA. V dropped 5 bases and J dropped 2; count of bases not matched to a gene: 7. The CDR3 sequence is CASSPGLATTYEQYF. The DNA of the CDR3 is TGTGCCAGCAGCCCCGGACTAGCGACAACCTACGAGCAGTACTTC.

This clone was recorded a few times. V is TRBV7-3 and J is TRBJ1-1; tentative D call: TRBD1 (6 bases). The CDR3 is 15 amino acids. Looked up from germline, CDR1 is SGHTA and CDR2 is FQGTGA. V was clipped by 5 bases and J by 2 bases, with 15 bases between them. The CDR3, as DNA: TGTGCCAGCAGCCCACAGGGTGTCAGAAACACTGAAGCTTTCTTT. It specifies CASSPQGVRNTEAFF.

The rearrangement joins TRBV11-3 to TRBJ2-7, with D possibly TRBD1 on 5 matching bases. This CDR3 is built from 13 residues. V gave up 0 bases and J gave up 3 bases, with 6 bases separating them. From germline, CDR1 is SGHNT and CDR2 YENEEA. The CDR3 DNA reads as TGTGCCAGCAGCTTAGAACAGGTCTACGAGCAGTACTTC. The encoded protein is CASSLEQVYEQYF.

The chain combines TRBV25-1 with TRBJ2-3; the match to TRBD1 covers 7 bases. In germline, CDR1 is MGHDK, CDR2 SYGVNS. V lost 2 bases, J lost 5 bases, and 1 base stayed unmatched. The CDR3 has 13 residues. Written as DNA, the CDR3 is TGTGCCAGCAGTGAACAGGGGGTAGATACGCAGTATTTT. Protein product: CASSEQGVDTQYF.

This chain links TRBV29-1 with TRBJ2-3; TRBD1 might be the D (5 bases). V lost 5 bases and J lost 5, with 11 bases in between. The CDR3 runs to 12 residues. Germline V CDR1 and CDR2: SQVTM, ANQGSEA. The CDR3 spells CSVTTDQDTQYF. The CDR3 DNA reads TGCAGCGTTACGACAGATCAAGATACGCAGTATTTT.

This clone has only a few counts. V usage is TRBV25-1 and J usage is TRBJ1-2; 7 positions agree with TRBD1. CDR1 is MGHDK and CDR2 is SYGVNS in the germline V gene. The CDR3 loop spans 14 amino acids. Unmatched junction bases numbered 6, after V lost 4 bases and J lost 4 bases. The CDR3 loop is CASSAGGTAYGYTF. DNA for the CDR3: TGTGCCAGCAGTGCTGGAGGGACAGCCTATGGCTACACCTTC.

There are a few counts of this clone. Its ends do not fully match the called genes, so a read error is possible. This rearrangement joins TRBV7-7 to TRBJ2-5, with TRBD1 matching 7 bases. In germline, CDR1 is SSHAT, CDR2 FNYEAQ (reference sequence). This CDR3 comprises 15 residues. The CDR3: CASSFSLTGRETQYF. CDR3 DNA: TGTGCTAGCAGCTTTTCATTGACAGGGCGGGAGACCCAGTACTTC.

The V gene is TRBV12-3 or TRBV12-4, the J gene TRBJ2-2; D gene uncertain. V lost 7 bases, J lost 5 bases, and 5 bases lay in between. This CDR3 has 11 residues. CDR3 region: CASTLTGELFF. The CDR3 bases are TGTGCCAGCACCCTAACCGGGGAGCTGTTTTTT.

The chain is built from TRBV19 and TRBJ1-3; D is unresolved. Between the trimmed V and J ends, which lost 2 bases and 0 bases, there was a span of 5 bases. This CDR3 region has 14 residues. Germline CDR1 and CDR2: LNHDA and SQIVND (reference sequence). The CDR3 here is CASSITSSGNTIYF. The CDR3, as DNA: TGTGCCAGTAGTATAACCAGCTCTGGAAACACCATATATTTT.

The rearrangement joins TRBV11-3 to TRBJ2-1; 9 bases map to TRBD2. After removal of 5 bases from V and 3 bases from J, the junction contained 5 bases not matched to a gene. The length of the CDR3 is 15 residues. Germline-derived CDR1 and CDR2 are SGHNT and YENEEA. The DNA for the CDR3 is TGTGCCAGCAGCCTCGGGACTAGCCTCTACAATGAGCAGTTCTTC. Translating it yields CASSLGTSLYNEQFF.

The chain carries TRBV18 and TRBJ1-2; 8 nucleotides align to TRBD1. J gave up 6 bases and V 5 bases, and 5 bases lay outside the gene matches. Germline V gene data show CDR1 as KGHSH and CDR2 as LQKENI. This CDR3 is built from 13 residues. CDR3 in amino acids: CASSNTGGDGYTF. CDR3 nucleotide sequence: TGTGCCAGCTCAAACACAGGGGGAGATGGCTACACCTTC.

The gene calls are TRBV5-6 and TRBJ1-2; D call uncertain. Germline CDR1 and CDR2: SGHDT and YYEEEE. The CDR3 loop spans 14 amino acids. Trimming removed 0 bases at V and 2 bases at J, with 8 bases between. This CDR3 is CASSLEQHNYGYTF. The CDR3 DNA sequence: TGTGCCAGCAGCTTGGAACAGCACAACTATGGCTACACCTTC. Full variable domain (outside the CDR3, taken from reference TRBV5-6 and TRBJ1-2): DAGVTQSPTHLIKTRGQQVTLRCSPKSGHDTVSWYQQALGQGPQFIFQYYEEEERQRGNFPDRFSGHQFPNYSSELNVNALLLGDSALYLCASSLEQHNYGYTFGSGTRLTVV.

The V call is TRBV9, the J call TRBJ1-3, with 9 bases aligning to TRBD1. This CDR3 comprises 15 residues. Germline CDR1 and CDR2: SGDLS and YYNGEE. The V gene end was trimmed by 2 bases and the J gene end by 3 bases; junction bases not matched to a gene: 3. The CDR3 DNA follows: TGTGCCAGCAGCGTGCGGACAGGGGATGGAAACACCATATATTTT. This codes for CASSVRTGDGNTIYF.